Listed below are T cell receptor beta chains from one sample, sequenced in a study of T cell repertoires in cytomegalovirus infection. A single record per CDR3 protein comes from TCRdb applying MiXCR to the reads. The sample lists approximately 500,000 distinct CDR3 sequences, 15% to 20% occurring once. The specimen sequenced was CD8+ T cells from PBMCs. The receptor source for this set is a human donor in good health (CMV status not recorded). Some clones in this sample may be carry-over from other donors' samples. Each CDR3 is given with its conserved first and last residue. D genes are given only for firm matches. A clone size is listed for some rows: how often the clone was seen (once, few, many), or a class if it is expanded.

V	J	D	size	CDR3
TRBV11-2	TRBJ2-6	NA	many	CASSLAQGPRSGANVLTF
TRBV6-1	TRBJ2-7	TRBD1	many	CASSQGASEVPYEQYF
TRBV10-3	TRBJ2-3	TRBD2	many	CAISEGGTSGIYADTQYF
TRBV19	TRBJ1-5	NA	many	CASRVRVVSNQPQHF
TRBV28	TRBJ2-3	TRBD2	few	CASSLSLREEASTDTQYF
TRBV4-2	TRBJ1-5	NA	few	CASSQATNSNQPQHF
TRBV7-2	TRBJ2-1	NA	many	CASSLGWGNEQFF
TRBV3-1	TRBJ2-7	NA	NA	CASSQEQGSFYEQYF
TRBV9	TRBJ1-2	NA	NA	CASSSSGGPNYGYTF
TRBV12-3/TRBV12-4	TRBJ1-2	TRBD1	many	CASSLSGTAYGYTF
TRBV12-3/TRBV12-4	TRBJ1-5	NA	many	CASHKSGIHQPQHF
TRBV24-1	TRBJ2-1	NA	NA	CATSDSRGFSYNEQFF
TRBV12-3/TRBV12-4	TRBJ2-7	TRBD1	many	CASSLRQGASYEQYF
TRBV7-6	TRBJ2-3	NA	many	CASSLAQEGGSTDTQYF
TRBV7-9	TRBJ2-1	TRBD2	many	CASSPPSTSGRWNEQFF
TRBV7-9	TRBJ2-3	TRBD2	NA	CASSSYLAGTSTDTQYF
TRBV5-6	TRBJ2-2	TRBD1	few	CASSSFGQGDTGELFF
TRBV15	TRBJ2-1	TRBD1	many	CATSRPGTGVRWNEQFF
TRBV24-1	TRBJ2-1	NA	many	CATSGTYNEQFF